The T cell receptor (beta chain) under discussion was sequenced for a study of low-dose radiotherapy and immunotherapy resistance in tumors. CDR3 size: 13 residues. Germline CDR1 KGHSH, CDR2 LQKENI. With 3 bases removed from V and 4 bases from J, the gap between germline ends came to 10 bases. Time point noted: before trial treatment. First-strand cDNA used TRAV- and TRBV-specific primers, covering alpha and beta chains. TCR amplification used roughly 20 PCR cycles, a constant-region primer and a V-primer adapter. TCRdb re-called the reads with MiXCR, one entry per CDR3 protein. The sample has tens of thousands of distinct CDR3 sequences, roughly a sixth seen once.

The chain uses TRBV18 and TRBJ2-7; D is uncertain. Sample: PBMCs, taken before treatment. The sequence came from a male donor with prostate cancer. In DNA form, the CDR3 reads TGTGCCAGCTCACCCGGTCAGAATTACGAGCAGTACTTC. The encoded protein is CASSPGQNYEQYF. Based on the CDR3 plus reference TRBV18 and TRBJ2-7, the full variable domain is NAGVMQNPRHLVRRRGQEARLRCSPMKGHSHVYWYRQLPEEGLKFMVYLQKENIIDESGMPKERFSAEFPKEGPSILRIQQVVRGDSAAYFCASSPGQNYEQYFGPGTRLTVT.